The clone carrying this T cell receptor (beta chain) was seen a few times. This record comes from a study of human T cells and chemical hapten exposure. In the study overall: Alopecia areata, totalis or universalis was found in mostly female patients.

The time point: pre-sensitization, week 0. Treatment of the sample: therapeutic diphenylcyclopropenone sensitization with weekly scalp DPC. TCRdb re-called the RACE reads with MiXCR, one entry per CDR3 protein. The sample holds fewer than 350,000 distinct CDR3 sequences, approximately 7.5% seen once. Germline CDR1 and CDR2: MNHNY and SVGAGI (reference sequence). CDR3 length: 16 amino acids. V lost 6 bases to trimming and J lost 0 bases, with 15 bases between them. The chain employs TRBV6-6 and TRBJ1-5; D call uncertain. The sequences come from whole blood, collected in connection with sensitization to the hapten diphenylcyclopropenone (DPC). This TCR derives from a young man with alopecia areata. Some clones in this sample may be carry-over from other donors' samples. CDR3 protein: CASRHRRENSNQPQHF. DNA of the CDR3: TGTGCCAGCAGACACCGGAGGGAAAATAGCAATCAGCCCCAGCATTTT.